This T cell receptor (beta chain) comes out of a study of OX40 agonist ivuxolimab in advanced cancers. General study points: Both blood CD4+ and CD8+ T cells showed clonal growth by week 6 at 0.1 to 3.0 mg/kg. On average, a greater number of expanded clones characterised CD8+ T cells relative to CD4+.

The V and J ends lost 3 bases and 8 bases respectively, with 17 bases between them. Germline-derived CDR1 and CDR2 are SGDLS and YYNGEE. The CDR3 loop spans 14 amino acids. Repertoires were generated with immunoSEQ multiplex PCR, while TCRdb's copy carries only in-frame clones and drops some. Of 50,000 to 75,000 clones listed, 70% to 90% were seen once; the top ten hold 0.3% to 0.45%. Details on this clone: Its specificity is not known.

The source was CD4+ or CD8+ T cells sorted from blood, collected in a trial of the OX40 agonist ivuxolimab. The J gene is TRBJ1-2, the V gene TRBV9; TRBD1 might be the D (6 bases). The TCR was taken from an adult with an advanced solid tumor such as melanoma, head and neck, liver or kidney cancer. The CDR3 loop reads CASSEGRLQGGYTF. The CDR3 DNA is TGTGCCAGCAGCGAGGGACGCTTACAGGGCGGCTACACCTTC. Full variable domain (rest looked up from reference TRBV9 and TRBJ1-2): DSGVTQTPKHLITATGQRVTLRCSPRSGDLSVYWYQQSLDQGLQFLIQYYNGEERAKGNILERFSAQQFPDLHSELNLSSLELGDSALYFCASSEGRLQGGYTFGSGTRLTVV.